This T cell receptor (beta chain) was sequenced during a study of CD8+ T cells in alopecia areata. The authors extracted RNA and reverse transcribed it into cDNA as the sequencing template. The data were produced by immunoSEQ multiplex PCR, yet TCRdb's version contains in-frame clones alone and is incomplete. The table records about 200,000 clones, approximately 57% of them present only once. This clone has a handful of counts. The V end was cut by 4 bases, the J end by 3 bases, with 9 bases between. Germline V lookup: CDR1 ENHRY, CDR2 SYGVKD. This CDR3 region has 13 residues. Treatment here: oral pan-JAK inhibitor, 5-10 mg twice daily.

Sample: CD4+ T cells sorted from blood, taken at week 4, from a patient treated with tofacitinib. The receptor comes from a human donor with alopecia areata. The V call is TRBV10-3, the J call TRBJ1-1, with D uncertain. The CDR3 loop reads CAISGNRDTEAFF. The DNA for the CDR3 is TGTGCCATCAGTGGTAACAGAGACACTGAAGCTTTCTTT.